The clone carrying this TCR beta chain was seen only a few times. Its target is unknown. This entry belongs to a study of blood T cells in healthy people across ages. The CDR3 has 15 residues. Germline-derived CDR1 and CDR2 are SGHTA and FQGTGA. The V gene end was trimmed by 1 base and the J gene end by 9 bases; junction bases not matched to a gene: 7. The use of a sample-barcoded 5' primer and a J-beta primer mix characterized a second PCR of roughly 6 to 11 cycles. Each CDR3 protein is one row after TCRdb ran MiXCR on the 5' RACE reads. The sample lists 750,000 to 950,000 distinct CDR3 sequences, roughly 24% occurring once. Regarding the study as a whole: Age showed a roughly linear inverse relationship with TCR beta diversity per million T cells. Unknown CMV status may confound age-related changes in expanded clones.

The sample was also linked to a second study, of T cells of mothers and their children. That paper adds: Material was donated by three healthy Caucasian mothers and their six children.

Sequenced: blood. The J gene is TRBJ2-1, the V gene TRBV7-3, with 9 bases identical to TRBD2. This TCR was recovered from a boy between 10 and 17 years old in good health. CDR3 region: CASSLSGGALSEQFF. CDR3 coding DNA: TGTGCCAGCAGCTTAAGCGGGGGGGCCCTAAGTGAGCAGTTCTTC.